Below, one TCR beta chain is given with its context. Its target antigen remains unknown. Per-base qualities were not stored, and no clone one base away is much larger. Other nucleotide sequences in the sample specify the same CDR3. Measured from the cysteine to the phenylalanine, the CDR3 is 14 residues long. Only the CDR3 portion is preserved as DNA: 42 bases, with reading frame beginning at the first base. From a lookup of the germline V gene, CDR1 and CDR2 are MDHEN and SYDVKM. Germline trimming: 4 bases from V, 3 bases from J; junction bases outside gene matches: 4. The data were obtained in a study of cytomegalovirus exposure and HLA in healthy donors (dated by TCRdb to 2017 to 2019). In the study overall: An earlier analysis of 587 of the donors reported approximately 260 Gb of sequence data and 100 million to 120 million unique TCR beta sequences obtained from some 170 million T cells. Approximately 300 gigabases of sequencing data and roughly 80 million unique TCR sequences made up an early release that covered several hundred HLA-typed donors. The genetic ancestry cluster associated with self-reported Caucasian donors included 81% of the 398 genotyped donors. The study was designed to test whether signatures of past pathogen exposure could be identified by cataloging public T cell receptors. The study profiled the T cell repertoires of 500 to 800 subjects by immunosequencing and related them to cytomegalovirus serostatus. Besides the first cohort of about 730 subjects, a separate validation cohort made up of 90 to 150 different subjects was used. The study combined high-throughput TCR immunosequencing, statistical association of individual TCRs with disease status, and machine learning to predict cytomegalovirus infection status. A later analysis re-analyzed previously published TCR beta repertoires from about 730 donors and added high-resolution HLA genotyping to study TCR occurrence patterns. In the later analysis, no new phenotypic data were used to find candidate immune exposures; instead, reliance was placed on TCR beta sequences and their occurrence across donors. In an earlier analysis of roughly 540 of the donors, high-throughput TCR beta sequencing was used to judge whether each TCR beta V gene segment behaved as functional or pseudogenic. Donor age, sex, ethnicity and CMV serostatus were collected together with the repertoire data. A later genetic analysis took genome-wide SNP genotypes for about 55% of the roughly 700 donors and used that subset as a discovery cohort. Every repertoire in the discovery cohort had been generated on one and the same sequencing platform. Class I and class II HLA loci were covered by the typing at four-digit resolution. The number of donors typed differed by locus, with 629-630 for A, B, C, DRB1 and DQB1, roughly 550 for DQA1, 600 to 610 for DPA1, and some 450 for DPB1. Roughly five DR-DQ haplotypes were handled as single units for association and clustering because linkage in the cohort was strong. Among approximately 370 genotyped donors of the cohort, an average of around 250,000 unique TCR beta nucleotide sequences was sequenced per donor, of which roughly 17% were non-productive. The paper's findings and limits, for the study overall: Because counts were too low, roughly 18 rarely observed V segments, including chromosome 9 orphons, were left out of the earlier analysis of 587 of the donors. The authors suggested that the approach could potentially be extended to other disease states and immunological phenotypes. According to a later genetic analysis, donors in an Asian-associated ancestry cluster had fewer N-insertions in productive TCRs than the roughly 700-donor mean. The sequencing pipeline was judged likely to have produced a cluster of highly shared sequence variants as a technical artifact. Linkage disequilibrium might explain the correlated functional status among segregating V segments, but an unknown experimental factor could not be ruled out. A later analysis reported that several top co-occurrence clusters appeared linked to parvovirus B19, influenza, CMV and Epstein-Barr virus. HLA typing was unavailable for some donors at each locus, so association tests used only the typed subset. In this cohort, only TCR beta chains were sequenced, and detectable features were limited by the absence of alpha or paired-chain data. In an earlier analysis of around 600 of the donors, most TCR beta V segments were observed in productive rearrangements about 87% or about 30% of the time, broadly matching IMGT annotations. The presence/absence analyses assumed that sequencing depth was roughly uniform across donors, and that assumption may not be true. Most TCR sequences were observed very rarely across donors, whereas some public TCRs were present in many individuals. Specific HLA alleles were associated with roughly 16,000 TCR beta sequences at a false discovery rate of 0.05 in a later analysis. A later analysis found that TCR association rates varied across HLA loci, with DRB1 alleles showing the most associated TCRs and HLA-C alleles the fewest. In the study, about 150 TCR beta chains were listed as associated with cytomegalovirus. In a later analysis, HLA-associated TCR beta chains showed more clonal expansion and lower generation probabilities than non-associated chains that were equally common. For the cohort, immune exposure information was limited to CMV serostatus. A later genetic analysis associated a missense DCLRE1C variant with V-gene and J-gene trimming of TCR beta chains, and an independent cohort replicated the association. In vitro tests confirmed that three of the cytomegalovirus-associated TCR beta chains recognize cytomegalovirus antigens. According to a later analysis, most CMV-associated TCR beta chains appeared to be HLA-restricted, and the HLA associations seemed to be driven largely by CMV exposure. A further reported finding was that TCR beta sequences accurately predicted the HLA-A and HLA-B alleles for most subjects in the first cohort. When HLA alleles, especially DR and DQ, strongly co-occurred, TCR associations were difficult to assign to individual alleles. The classifier was reported to diagnose cytomegalovirus status with high specificity and sensitivity in both the original and validation cohorts. Some IMGT-functional V segments, including TRBV6-2 and TRBV6-3, could not be told apart with the 87-base-pair reads, so those segments were excluded.

The cohort was made up of 666 healthy bone marrow donors. At the time of sampling, all cohort members were nominally healthy, though unrecorded immune exposures were likely present. The donor was CMV seronegative and belonged to the group of roughly 330 seronegative cohort members. A peripheral blood sample was collected from each donor, and TCR beta sequencing was performed on peripheral blood mononuclear cells. Genomic DNA was extracted from the blood cell samples with the Qiagen DNeasy Blood Extraction Kit. Preparation of the library involved the immunoSEQ multiplex PCR assay. For the multiplex PCR, a mixture combining 60 forward primers for TCR Vbeta segments and 13 reverse primers for TCR Jbeta segments was used. The CDR3 region of rearranged TCR beta genes was amplified from genomic DNA with a multiplex PCR assay. The Illumina HiSeq System was used to sequence the amplified TCR beta libraries as 87-base-pair reads. In the authors' own workflow: Across the 670 or so repertoires, a later analysis counted roughly 77 million unique TCR beta chains, around 11 million of which were shared by at least two donors. Raw reads were error-corrected and collapsed into unique sequences with a nearest-neighbor algorithm that merged closely related sequences to remove PCR and sequencing errors. To assign V, D and J gene segments, CDR3 sequences were aligned to IMGT reference sequences. Each retained sequence needed at least a six-nucleotide match to both a V gene segment and a J gene segment. A rearrangement was called productive if the CDR3 had no stop codons and remained in frame with V and J, and every other rearrangement was called non-productive. Following IMGT convention, CDR3 was defined as the stretch from the second conserved V-encoded cysteine up to the conserved J-encoded phenylalanine. Sequences without an unambiguous match to a single V gene segment were excluded from the earlier analysis of about 640 of the donors. An earlier analysis of about 590 of the donors classified V segments as functional when productive rearrangements were above 56.7% and as segregating when the standard deviation between donors was above 5%. To diagnose cytomegalovirus status from the catalog of TCR beta chain sequences, a statistical classification framework was built. A later analysis assigned V and J genes by comparing TCR nucleotide sequences with IMGT/GENE-DB human TR gene sequences. Using the TCRdist pipeline, a later analysis assigned CDR3 sequences along with most-parsimonious VDJ recombination scenarios. In a later analysis, each TCR beta chain was defined by its CDR3 amino acid sequence together with its V-gene family, and reads without a unique V-gene family were excluded. In a later analysis, around 650 highly shared, low-generation-probability nucleotide sequences were removed to address suspected cross-contamination and a sequencing artifact. In a later analysis, a clonal expansion index was calculated for each public chain from normalized within-repertoire ranks of inferred template counts. In a later analysis, generation probabilities were computed with a VDJ recombination model fitted to out-of-frame rearrangements, and the resulting probabilities were checked against IGoR. Hypergeometric tests were used in a later analysis to score TCR-TCR, TCR-HLA and TCR-CMV co-occurrence, with a repertoire-size bias correction applied to the TCR pairs. False discovery rates were estimated in a later analysis by permuting HLA or CMV assignments 20 times. In a later analysis, co-occurring TCRs were grouped using DBSCAN, and TCRdist sequence similarity was added for clustering within HLA-allele-positive subsets. For co-occurrence clustering, repertoires with fewer than 30,000 or more than 120,000 public chains were excluded, along with five or six repertoires with anomalous nucleotide sharing. TCRdb limited this immuneACCESS table to in-frame rearrangements with V and J called. A share of clones is missing; checked studies link under half to unresolved V genes, and the rest is unexplained. For V, J and clone size, that table is used; D and trimming come from the DNA. The sample data list fewer than 250,000 clones, and 65% to 85% of these were observed just once. In total, the top ten clones hold about 3.1% of the sample.

The TCR originated in a young man in good health and CMV-seronegative. Rearrangement joined TRBV28 to TRBJ2-7; 9 middle bases align to TRBD1. Sequenced material: PBMCs. The CDR3 region: CASSSRDRDYEQYF. The sequenced DNA: TGTGCCAGCAGTTCCCGGGACAGGGACTACGAGCAGTACTTC.